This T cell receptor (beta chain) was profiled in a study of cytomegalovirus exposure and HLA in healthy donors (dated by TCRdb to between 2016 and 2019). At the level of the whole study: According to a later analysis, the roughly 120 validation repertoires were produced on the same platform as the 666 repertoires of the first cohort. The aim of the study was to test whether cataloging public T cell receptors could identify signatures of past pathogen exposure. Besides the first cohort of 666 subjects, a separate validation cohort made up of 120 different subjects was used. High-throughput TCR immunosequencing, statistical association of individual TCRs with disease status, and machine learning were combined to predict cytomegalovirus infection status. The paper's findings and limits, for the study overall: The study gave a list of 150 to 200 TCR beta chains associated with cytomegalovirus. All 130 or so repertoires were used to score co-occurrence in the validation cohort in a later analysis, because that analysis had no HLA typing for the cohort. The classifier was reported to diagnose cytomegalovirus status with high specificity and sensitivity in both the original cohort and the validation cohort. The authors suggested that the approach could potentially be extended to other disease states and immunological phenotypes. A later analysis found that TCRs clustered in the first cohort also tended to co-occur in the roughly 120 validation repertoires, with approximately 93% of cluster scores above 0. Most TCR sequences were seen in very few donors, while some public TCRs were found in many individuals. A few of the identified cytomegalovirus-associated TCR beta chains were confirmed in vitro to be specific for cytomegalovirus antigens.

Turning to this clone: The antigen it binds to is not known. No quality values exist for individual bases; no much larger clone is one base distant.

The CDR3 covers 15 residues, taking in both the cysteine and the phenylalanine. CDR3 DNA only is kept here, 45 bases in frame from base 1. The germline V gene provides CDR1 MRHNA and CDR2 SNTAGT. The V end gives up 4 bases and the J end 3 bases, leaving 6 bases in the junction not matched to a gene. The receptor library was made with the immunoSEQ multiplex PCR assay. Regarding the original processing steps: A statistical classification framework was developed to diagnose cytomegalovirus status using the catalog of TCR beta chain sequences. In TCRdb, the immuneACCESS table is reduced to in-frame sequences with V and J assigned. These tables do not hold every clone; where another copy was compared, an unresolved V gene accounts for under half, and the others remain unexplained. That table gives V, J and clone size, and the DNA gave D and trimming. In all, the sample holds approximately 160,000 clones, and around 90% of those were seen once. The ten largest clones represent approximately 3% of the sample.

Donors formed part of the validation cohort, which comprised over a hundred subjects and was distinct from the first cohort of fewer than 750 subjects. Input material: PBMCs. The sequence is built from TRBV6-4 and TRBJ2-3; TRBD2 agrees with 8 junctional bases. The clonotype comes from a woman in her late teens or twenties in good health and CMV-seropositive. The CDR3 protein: CASSAEGGGTDTQYF. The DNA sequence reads TGTGCCAGCAGTGCCGAGGGCGGGGGGACAGATACGCAGTATTTT.